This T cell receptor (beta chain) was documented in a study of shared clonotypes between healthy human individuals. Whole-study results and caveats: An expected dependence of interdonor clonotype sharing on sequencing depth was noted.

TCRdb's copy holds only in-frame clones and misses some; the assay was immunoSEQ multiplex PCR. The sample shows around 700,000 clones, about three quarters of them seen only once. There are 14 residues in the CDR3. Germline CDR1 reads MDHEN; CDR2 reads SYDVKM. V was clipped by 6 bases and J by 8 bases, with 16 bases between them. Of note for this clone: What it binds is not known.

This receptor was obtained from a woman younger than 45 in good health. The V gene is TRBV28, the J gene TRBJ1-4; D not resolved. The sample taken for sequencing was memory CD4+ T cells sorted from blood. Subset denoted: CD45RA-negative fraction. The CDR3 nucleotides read TGTGCCAGCAGGGGAGGAGGGTGGCTCGAAAAACTGTTTTTT. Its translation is CASRGGGWLEKLFF. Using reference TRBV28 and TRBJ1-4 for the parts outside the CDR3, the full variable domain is DVKVTQSSRYLVKRTGEKVFLECVQDMDHENMFWYRQDPGLGLRLIYFSYDVKMKEKGDIPEGYSVSREKKERFSLILESASTNQTSMYLCASRGGGWLEKLFFGSGTQLSVL.